There are a few counts of the clone carrying this T cell receptor beta chain. Its cognate antigen is unknown. This entry belongs to a study of CD8+ T cells in alopecia areata. Whole-study results and caveats: Lesional tissue from the scalp (especially in alopecia totalis/universalis) showed higher clonality than normal scalp.

Peripheral blood, together with lesional scalp punch biopsies, was collected from alopecia areata patients. cDNA prepared by RNA extraction and subsequent reverse transcription served as the template for sequencing. Only in-frame clones appear in the TCRdb table, and some are missing; sequencing was by immunoSEQ multiplex PCR. This table has about 180,000 clones, 63% appearing once. The receptor's source is a human donor with alopecia areata. Sequencing used CD4+ T cells sorted from blood, obtained at week 0.

CDR3 sequence (DNA): TGTGCCTGGAGTGTAGACAGCTCCTACGAGCAGTACTTC. Its protein product is CAWSVDSSYEQYF. The chain is built from TRBV30 and TRBJ2-7, with D possibly being TRBD1 (5 bases). The germline V gene has CDR1 GTSNPN and CDR2 SVGIG (reference sequence). V was cut by 0 bases and J by 0 bases, with 6 bases left in between. The CDR3 has 13 amino acids.